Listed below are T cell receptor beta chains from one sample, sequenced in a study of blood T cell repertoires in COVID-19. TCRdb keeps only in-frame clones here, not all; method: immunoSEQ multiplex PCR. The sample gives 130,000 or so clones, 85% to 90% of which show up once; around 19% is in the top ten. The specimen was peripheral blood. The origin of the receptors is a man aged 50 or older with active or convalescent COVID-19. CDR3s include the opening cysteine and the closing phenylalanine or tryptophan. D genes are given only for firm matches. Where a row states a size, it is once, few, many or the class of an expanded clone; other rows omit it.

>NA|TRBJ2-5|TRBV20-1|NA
TGCAGTGCTAGTAAACTGCAAGAGACCCAGTACTTC
CSASKLQETQYF
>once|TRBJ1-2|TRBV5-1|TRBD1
TGCGCCAGCAGCATACAGGGGGCCGCTGGCTACACCTTC
CASSIQGAAGYTF
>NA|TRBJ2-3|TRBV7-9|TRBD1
TGTGCCAGCAGCTTTCCCGGACAGGGGACAGATACGCAGTATTTT
CASSFPGQGTDTQYF
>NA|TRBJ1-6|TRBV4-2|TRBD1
TGTGCCAGCAGCCTTCGGGACAGGGTCAATTCACCCCTCCACTTT
CASSLRDRVNSPLHF
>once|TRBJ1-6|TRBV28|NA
TGTGCCAGCAGTCCACCGGGGGATACTTCACCCCTCCACTTT
CASSPPGDTSPLHF
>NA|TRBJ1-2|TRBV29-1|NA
TGCAGCGTTGAACCGGAGGGGCGGTACTATGGCTACACCTTC
CSVEPEGRYYGYTF
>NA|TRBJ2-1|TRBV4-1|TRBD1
TGCGCCAGCAGCCACGGGACAGGGGTTATCAATGAGCAGTTCTTC
CASSHGTGVINEQFF
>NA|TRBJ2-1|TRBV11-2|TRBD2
TGTGCCAGCAGCTTAGATCGGGGGGGATACAATGAGCAGTTCTTC
CASSLDRGGYNEQFF
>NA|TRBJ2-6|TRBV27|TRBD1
TGTGCCAGCAGTCAAGGACAGGGATTGGGGGCCAACGTCCTGACTTTC
CASSQGQGLGANVLTF
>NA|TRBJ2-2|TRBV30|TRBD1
TGTGCCTGGAGTGGGGACAGCGCGAACACCGGGGAGCTGTTTTTT
CAWSGDSANTGELFF
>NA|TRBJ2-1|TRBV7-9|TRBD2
TGTGCCAGCAGCCACATGGGGGGGGGAGCTGTCAATGAGCAGTTCTTC
CASSHMGGGAVNEQFF
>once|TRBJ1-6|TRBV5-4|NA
TGTGCCAGCAGCTTGGAGCAGGGGAGCAATTCACCCCTCCACTTT
CASSLEQGSNSPLHF